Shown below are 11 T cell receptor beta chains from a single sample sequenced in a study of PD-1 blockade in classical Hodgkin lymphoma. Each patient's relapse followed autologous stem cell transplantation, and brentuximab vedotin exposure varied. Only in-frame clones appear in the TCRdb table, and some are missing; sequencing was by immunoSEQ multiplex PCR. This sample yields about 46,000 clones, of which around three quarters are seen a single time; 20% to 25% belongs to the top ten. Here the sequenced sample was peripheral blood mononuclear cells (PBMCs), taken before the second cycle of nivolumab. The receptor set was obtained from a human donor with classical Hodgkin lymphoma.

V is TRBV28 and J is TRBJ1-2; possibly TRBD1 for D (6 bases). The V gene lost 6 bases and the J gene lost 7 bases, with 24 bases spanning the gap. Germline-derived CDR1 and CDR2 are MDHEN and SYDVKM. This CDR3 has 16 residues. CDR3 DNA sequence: TGTGCCAGCAGCTCTTCAGAGGTGGGGGCCGGGGGTGGCTACACCTTC. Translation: CASSSSEVGAGGGYTF.

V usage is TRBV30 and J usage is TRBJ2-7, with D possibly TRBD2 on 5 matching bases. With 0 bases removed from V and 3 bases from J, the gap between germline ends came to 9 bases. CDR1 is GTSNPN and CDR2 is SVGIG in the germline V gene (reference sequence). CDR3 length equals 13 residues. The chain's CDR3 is CAWSVRGDYEQYF. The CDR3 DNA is TGTGCCTGGAGTGTACGGGGAGACTACGAGCAGTACTTC.

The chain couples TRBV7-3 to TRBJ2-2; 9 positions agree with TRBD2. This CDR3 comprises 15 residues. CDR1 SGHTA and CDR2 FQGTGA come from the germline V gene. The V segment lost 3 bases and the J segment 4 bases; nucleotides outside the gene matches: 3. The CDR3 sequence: CASSLAGGGTGELFF. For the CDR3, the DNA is TGTGCCAGCAGCTTGGCGGGAGGGGGCACCGGGGAGCTGTTTTTT.

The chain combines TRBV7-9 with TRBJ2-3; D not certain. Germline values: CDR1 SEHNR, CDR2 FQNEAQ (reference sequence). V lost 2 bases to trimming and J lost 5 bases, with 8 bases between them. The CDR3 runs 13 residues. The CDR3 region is CASSLLGLDTQYF. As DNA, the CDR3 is TGTGCCAGCAGCTTACTAGGCCTAGATACGCAGTATTTT.

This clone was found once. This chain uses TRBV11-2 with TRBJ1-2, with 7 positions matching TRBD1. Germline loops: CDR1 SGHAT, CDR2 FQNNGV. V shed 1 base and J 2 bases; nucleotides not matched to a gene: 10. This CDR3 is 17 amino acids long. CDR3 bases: TGTGCCAGCAGCTTAGTACCTATGACAGGGAGCAACTATGGCTACACCTTC. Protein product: CASSLVPMTGSNYGYTF.

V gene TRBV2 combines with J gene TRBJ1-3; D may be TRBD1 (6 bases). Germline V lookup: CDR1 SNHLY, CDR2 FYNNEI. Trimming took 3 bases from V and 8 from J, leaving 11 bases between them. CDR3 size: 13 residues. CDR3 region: CASSDYEGDTIYF. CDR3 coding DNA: TGTGCCAGCAGTGACTATGAGGGGGACACCATATATTTT.

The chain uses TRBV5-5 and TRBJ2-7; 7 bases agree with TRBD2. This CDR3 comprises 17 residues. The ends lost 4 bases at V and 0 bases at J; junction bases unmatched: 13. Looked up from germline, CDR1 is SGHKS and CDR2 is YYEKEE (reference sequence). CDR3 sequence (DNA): TGTGCCAGCAGCCAAGCAAGCGGGAACGCCCACTCCTACGAGCAGTACTTC. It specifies CASSQASGNAHSYEQYF.

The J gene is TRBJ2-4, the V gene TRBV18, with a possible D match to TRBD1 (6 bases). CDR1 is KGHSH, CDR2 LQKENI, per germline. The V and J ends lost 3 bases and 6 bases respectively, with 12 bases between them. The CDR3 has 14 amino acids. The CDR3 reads CASSPSLQGNIQYF. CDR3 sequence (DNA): TGTGCCAGCTCACCGAGCTTACAGGGAAACATTCAGTACTTC.

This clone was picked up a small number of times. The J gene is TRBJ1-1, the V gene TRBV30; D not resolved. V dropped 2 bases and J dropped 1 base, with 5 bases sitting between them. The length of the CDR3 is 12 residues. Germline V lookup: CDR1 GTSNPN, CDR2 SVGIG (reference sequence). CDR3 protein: CAWSLGNTEAFF. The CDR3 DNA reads TGTGCCTGGAGTCTGGGGAACACTGAAGCTTTCTTT.

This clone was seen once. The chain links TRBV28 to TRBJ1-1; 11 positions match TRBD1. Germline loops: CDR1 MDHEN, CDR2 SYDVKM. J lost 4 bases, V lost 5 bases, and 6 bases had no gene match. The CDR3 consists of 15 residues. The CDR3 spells CASSEPGTGGTEAFF. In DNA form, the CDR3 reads TGTGCCAGCAGTGAGCCCGGGACAGGGGGCACTGAAGCTTTCTTT.

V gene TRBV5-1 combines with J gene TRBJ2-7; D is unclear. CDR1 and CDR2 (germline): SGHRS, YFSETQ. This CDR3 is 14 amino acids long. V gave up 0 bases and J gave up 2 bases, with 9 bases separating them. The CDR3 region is CASSLEAGPYEQYF. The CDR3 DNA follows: TGCGCCAGCAGCTTGGAAGCAGGACCCTACGAGCAGTACTTC.